This TCR beta chain was found in a study of T cells after yellow fever vaccination. Broader study findings: Faster peaking, at day 5 versus 15, marked a secondary response that was weaker.

The V gene's germline CDR1 is SGHKS and CDR2 YYEKEE (reference sequence). Trimming shortened V by 2 bases and J by 6 bases, and 30 bases separated the two germline ends. CDR3 length: 20 residues. Generation of TCR cDNA used 5'RACE template switching (which added a universal primer site and UMIs). TCRdb fed the 5' RACE reads into MiXCR, producing one record per CDR3 protein. The table records about 340,000 distinct CDR3 sequences, around 13% of them present only once. Details on this clonotype: Its antigen is currently unknown.

The chain employs TRBV5-5 and TRBJ2-1, with D unresolved. Sample: CD4+ T cells sorted from PBMCs, taken 15 days after the yellow fever booster vaccination. This sequence was found in a man younger than 35 who received the YFV17D yellow fever vaccine. The CDR3 DNA follows: TGTGCCAGCAGCTTTATCCTCACGGTATCGGGTCCAGCGTGGGTCAATGAGCAGTTCTTC. As protein: CASSFILTVSGPAWVNEQFF.